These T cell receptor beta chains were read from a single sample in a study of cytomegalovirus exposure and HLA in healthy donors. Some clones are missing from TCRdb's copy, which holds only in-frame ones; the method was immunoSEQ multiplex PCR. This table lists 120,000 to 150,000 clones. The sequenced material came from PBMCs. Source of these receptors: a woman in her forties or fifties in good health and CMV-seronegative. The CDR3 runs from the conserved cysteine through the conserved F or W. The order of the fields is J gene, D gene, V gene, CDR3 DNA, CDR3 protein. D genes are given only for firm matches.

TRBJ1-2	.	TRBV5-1	TGCGCCAGCAGCTTGGTTGGAGGGGATAGCTATGGCTACACCTTC	CASSLVGGDSYGYTF
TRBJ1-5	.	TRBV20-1	TGCAGTGTCGGGGGGGATCAGCCCCAGCATTTT	CSVGGDQPQHF
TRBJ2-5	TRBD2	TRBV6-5	TGTGCCAGCAGTCGGGGGGGAGGACAGACCCAGTACTTC	CASSRGGGQTQYF
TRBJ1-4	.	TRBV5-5	TGTGCCAGCAGCTCGGATACAGGAATTAGTGAAAAACTGTTTTTT	CASSSDTGISEKLFF
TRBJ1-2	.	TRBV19	TGTGCCAGTAGTATAAACCCCCGGACCGGGGATTCGGGCTACACCTTC	CASSINPRTGDSGYTF
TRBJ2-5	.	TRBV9	TGTGCCAGCAGCGTAGGAGGCAACCAAGAGACCCAGTACTTC	CASSVGGNQETQYF
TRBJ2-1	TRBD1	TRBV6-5	TGTGCCAGCAGACAGGGGATCTACAATGAGCAGTTCTTC	CASRQGIYNEQFF
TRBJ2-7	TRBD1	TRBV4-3	TGCGCCAGCAGCCAAAAAGGGACAGACGAGCAGTACTTC	CASSQKGTDEQYF
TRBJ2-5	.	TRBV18	TGTGCCAGCTCGGCGACAGATCAAGAGACCCAGTACTTC	CASSATDQETQYF
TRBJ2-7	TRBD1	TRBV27	TGTGCCAGCAGACAGGGGGTATACGAGCAGTACTTC	CASRQGVYEQYF
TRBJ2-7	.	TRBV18	TGTGCCAGCTCACCAACCGGGACTGTACCACCCTCCTACGAGCAGTACTTC	CASSPTGTVPPSYEQYF